Listed here is a single T cell receptor (beta chain). V lost 0 bases, J lost 1 base, and 9 bases lay in between. The CDR3 extends over 15 amino acids. Germline V gene lookup returns CDR1 MGHRA and CDR2 YSYEKL. The data derive from a study of blood T cell repertoires in COVID-19. Study information: COVID-19 samples collected from the United States, Italy and Spain covered acute and convalescent phases. T cells, B-cell-depleted T cells, or PBMCs provided the cDNA or gDNA that served as material.

Per the original methods: Nucleated cell number was recorded as an estimate derived from reference gene primer amplification. Sequencing was performed with immunoSEQ multiplex PCR; in TCRdb, only in-frame clones are kept and a portion is missing. V and J calls and clone size follow that table, whereas D and trimming were derived from the DNA. This table has approximately 200,000 clones, approximately 82% appearing once. Input material: peripheral blood. The clonotype was recovered from a human donor with acute or convalescent COVID-19. The donor label of this sample is uncertain. This rearrangement joins TRBV4-1 to TRBJ2-5; TRBD2 might be the D (5 bases). CDR3 DNA sequence: TGCGCCAGCAGCCAAGAGGAGGCACGCCAAGAGACCCAGTACTTC. This sequence encodes CASSQEEARQETQYF.